This entry lists 14 T cell receptor beta chains sequenced from one sample in a study of preoperative IRX-2 immunotherapy in early breast cancer. Assay used: immunoSEQ multiplex PCR; TCRdb lists only in-frame clones, some missing. The sample carries some 30,000 clones, around 91% recorded once. Indicated treatment: preoperative locoregional IRX-2 cytokine immunotherapy. This sample was taken from a patient treated with IRX-2 immunotherapy. Receptors were obtained from a human donor with breast cancer.

This clone was detected only once. This sequence joins TRBV6-1 and TRBJ1-5; no clear D gene. Germline values: CDR1 MNHNS, CDR2 SASEGT. CDR3 length equals 15 residues. The ends were cut back, 7 bases at V and 2 bases at J, with 15 bases in the middle. The chain's CDR3 is CASTPAPNGNQPQHF. CDR3 coding DNA: TGTGCCAGCACTCCGGCCCCCAATGGCAATCAGCCCCAGCATTTT.

Here the CDR3 reads CATSRDRGRYEQYF. The CDR3 region has the DNA TGTGCCACCAGCAGAGACAGGGGGAGGTACGAGCAGTACTTC. This chain links TRBV15 with TRBJ2-7, with D possibly matching TRBD1 (7 bases). Trimming took off 0 bases at V and 4 bases at J, with 10 bases between the two ends. CDR1 and CDR2 from the germline V gene are LNHNV and YYDKDF (reference sequence). This CDR3 region has 14 residues.

This chain links TRBV7-2 with TRBJ2-2; 7 positions agree with TRBD2. The CDR3 runs 15 residues. Losses at the gene ends were 2 bases for V and 7 bases for J; bases not matched to a gene: 7. Germline CDR1 SGHTA, CDR2 FQGNSA. CDR3 DNA sequence: TGTGCCAGCAGCTTATGGGGGGGACGCAACGGGGAGCTGTTTTTT. It yields the protein CASSLWGGRNGELFF.

V is TRBV30 and J is TRBJ2-4; a possible D gene is TRBD1 (5 bases). Germline assignment: CDR1 GTSNPN and CDR2 SVGIG (reference sequence). Trimming took 0 bases from V and 12 from J, leaving 9 bases between them. CDR3 length equals 11 residues. The CDR3 bases are TGTGCCTGGAGTGTCAGACAGTCTCAGTACTTC. Protein: CAWSVRQSQYF.

The chain carries TRBV7-7 and TRBJ2-7; 7 positions match TRBD1. CDR3 size: 14 residues. V lost 5 bases to trimming and J lost 4 bases; unmatched junction nucleotides: 8. Germline CDR1 SSHAT, CDR2 FNYEAQ (reference sequence). As DNA, the CDR3 is TGTGCCAGCAGCCCCCCAAGGGGGCCTTACGAGCAGTACTTC. Translating gives CASSPPRGPYEQYF.

The genes are TRBV7-2 and TRBJ2-4, with D tentatively TRBD1 or TRBD2 (7 bases each). Trimming removed 5 bases at V and 1 base at J, with 12 bases between. CDR1 and CDR2 (germline): SGHTA, FQGNSA. The CDR3 runs to 15 residues. CDR3 DNA: TGTGCCAGCAGCCCGGGGGGACAGGCCAAAAACATTCAGTACTTC. It encodes CASSPGGQAKNIQYF. The variable domain in full, with the rest retrieved from reference TRBV7-2 and TRBJ2-4, is GAGVSQSPSNKVTEKGKDVELRCDPISGHTALYWYRQSLGQGLEFLIYFQGNSAPDKSGLPSDRFSAERTGGSVSTLTIQRTQQEDSAVYLCASSPGGQAKNIQYFGAGTRLSVL.

The CDR3 protein is CASSLLRRHNEQFF. The CDR3 DNA reads TGTGCCAGCAGCTTACTCCGTCGGCACAATGAGCAGTTCTTC. J is TRBJ2-1 and V is TRBV11-2; unclear D gene. Trimming removed 2 bases from V and 5 bases from J, with 10 bases in between. The CDR3 covers 14 residues. CDR1 is SGHAT and CDR2 is FQNNGV in the germline V gene.

This rearrangement joins TRBV28 to TRBJ1-2; D remains ambiguous. CDR3 length: 14 amino acids. The germline V and J ends were trimmed by 5 bases and 8 bases, with 18 bases remaining between them. Germline V CDR1 and CDR2: MDHEN, SYDVKM. CDR3 residues: CASSPSVQGAGYTF. In DNA form, the CDR3 reads TGTGCCAGCAGTCCCAGCGTCCAAGGCGCCGGCTACACCTTC.

V gene TRBV28 combines with J gene TRBJ1-1; D remains ambiguous. Trimming removed 8 bases from V and 10 bases from J, with 17 bases in between. The CDR3 is 12 residues long. Germline lookup yields CDR1 MDHEN and CDR2 SYDVKM. CDR3 coding DNA: TGTGCCAGCTCCCTGGCCACCCTGGGAGCTTTCTTT. Its protein product is CASSLATLGAFF.

The chain is built from TRBV5-8 and TRBJ2-5; 10 bases are a match to TRBD1. With 4 bases clipped from V and 0 bases from J, the junction kept 3 bases outside the gene matches. The length of the CDR3 is 15 residues. Germline loops: CDR1 SGHTS, CDR2 YDEGEE. The CDR3 bases are TGTGCCAGCAGCCCCGGACAGGGGGACCAAGAGACCCAGTACTTC. It translates to CASSPGQGDQETQYF.

This chain links TRBV5-8 with TRBJ1-6; D is unresolved. Germline lookup yields CDR1 SGHTS and CDR2 YDEGEE. The CDR3 sequence is 14 residues long. V was clipped by 4 bases and J by 6 bases, with 11 bases between them. CDR3 in DNA: TGTGCCAGCAGCCTGTTGGTTGGTAATTCACCCCTCCACTTT. Translation: CASSLLVGNSPLHF. The variable domain in full, completed from reference TRBV5-8 and TRBJ1-6, reads EAGVTQSPTHLIKTRGQQATLRCSPISGHTSVYWYQQALGLGLQFLLWYDEGEERNRGNFPPRFSGRQFPNYSSELNVNALELEDSALYLCASSLLVGNSPLHFGNGTRLTVT.

J is TRBJ1-5 and V is TRBV5-1; TRBD1 matches 8 bases. Germline V gene sequence: CDR1 SGHRS, CDR2 YFSETQ. V trimming: 0 bases; J trimming: 10 bases; junction bases outside the gene matches: 6. The length of the CDR3 is 14 residues. CDR3 protein: CASSLGTGPHPQHF. The DNA of the CDR3 is TGCGCCAGCAGCTTGGGGACAGGGCCTCACCCCCAGCATTTT.

The chain's CDR3 is CASSPDSFGGYTF. In DNA form, the CDR3 reads TGTGCCAGCAGCCCGGACAGTTTTGGTGGCTACACCTTC. This sequence joins TRBV11-2 and TRBJ1-2; possibly TRBD1 for D (6 bases). The CDR3 sequence is 13 residues long. The V gene lost 5 bases and the J gene lost 7 bases, with 14 bases spanning the gap. Germline CDR1 reads SGHAT; CDR2 reads FQNNGV.

The chain has TRBV5-6 and TRBJ2-4; 8 bases map to TRBD1. Unmatched junction bases numbered 4, after V lost 4 bases and J lost 7 bases. This CDR3 is 13 amino acids long. Germline assignment: CDR1 SGHDT and CDR2 YYEEEE. CDR3 in DNA: TGTGCCAGCAGCGGGACAGGCTGGAACATTCAGTACTTC. This sequence encodes CASSGTGWNIQYF.